Listed below are T cell receptor beta chains from one sample, sequenced in a study of T cells in Graves' hyperthyroidism and ophthalmopathy. MiXCR, applied by TCRdb to the multiplex PCR reads, yields one record per CDR3 protein. The sample has about 420,000 distinct CDR3 sequences, 15% to 19% seen once. The sequenced sample consisted of blood. Source of these receptors: a woman under 30 with Graves' hyperthyroidism. The CDR3 runs from the conserved cysteine through the conserved F or W. D genes are given only for firm matches. Size is omitted from some rows. Given values are once, few, many or a class for expanded clones.

>TRBJ2-7|-|-|TRBV5-4
TGTGCCAGCAGCCTCGCAGGGGGGGACGAGCAGTACTTC
CASSLAGGDEQYF
>TRBJ1-2|TRBD1|few|TRBV20-1
TGCAGTGCTCACCGACAGGGTGATACCTATGGCTACACCTTC
CSAHRQGDTYGYTF
>TRBJ2-1|TRBD2|many|TRBV7-3
TGTGCCAGCAGCCCCATGTCCGGGACTAGCGGGGAGCAGTTCTTC
CASSPMSGTSGEQFF
>TRBJ2-5|TRBD2|many|TRBV28
TGTGCCAGCAGTTTTGGGACTAGCACCCAAGAGACCCAGTACTTC
CASSFGTSTQETQYF
>TRBJ2-5|-|many|TRBV7-6
TGTGCCAGCAGCCCCCAGTCATGGAGCCACCAAGAGACCCAGTACTTC
CASSPQSWSHQETQYF
>TRBJ1-2|-|many|TRBV5-1
TGCGCCAGCCGCCTTGAGACAGGTGAAATTAAAGGCTACACCTTC
CASRLETGEIKGYTF
>TRBJ2-5|TRBD2|many|TRBV11-2
TGTGCCAGCAGCTTTCTAGCGGGAGATGCGGAGACCCAGTACTTC
CASSFLAGDAETQYF
>TRBJ1-2|-|many|TRBV28
TGTGCCAGCAGTTTCCCCAGGGTCCCCTATGGCTACACCTTC
CASSFPRVPYGYTF
>TRBJ2-2|-|many|TRBV4-1
TGCGCCAGCAGCCAAGCCGGGAACACCGGGGAGCTGTTTTTT
CASSQAGNTGELFF
>TRBJ2-7|-|many|TRBV27
TGTGCCAGCAGTTCCCAGCGATACGAGCAGTACTTC
CASSSQRYEQYF
>TRBJ2-3|-|many|TRBV30
TGTGCCTGGAGTGTTTTTGGGGCCCCAGATACGCAGTATTTT
CAWSVFGAPDTQYF
>TRBJ2-2|TRBD2|few|TRBV5-6
TGTGCCAGCAGCTTGGGACTAGCGGCAACCGGGGAGCTGTTTTTT
CASSLGLAATGELFF
>TRBJ2-2|TRBD2|many|TRBV3-1
TGTGCCAGCAGCCAAGTACGGGGGGGAGTCGGGGAGCTGTTTTTT
CASSQVRGGVGELFF
>TRBJ1-1|-|many|TRBV20-1
TGCAGTGCCCCAGACAACACTGAAGCTTTCTTT
CSAPDNTEAFF
>TRBJ1-1|-|-|TRBV6-2/TRBV6-3
TGTGCCAGCAGTTTCATCAGCCGTGTGAAGACTGAAGCTTTCTTT
CASSFISRVKTEAFF
>TRBJ2-7|-|-|TRBV7-9
TGTGCCAGCAGACTTAGTCTCCACGAGCAGTACTTC
CASRLSLHEQYF
>TRBJ1-2|-|many|TRBV11-2
TGTGCCAGCAGGCTAAGGCGGGGGGCGGACTATGGCTACACCTTC
CASRLRRGADYGYTF
>TRBJ1-5|-|-|TRBV12-5
TGTGCTAGTGGTTTGGGAACAGCGAGCAATCAGCCCCAGCATTTT
CASGLGTASNQPQHF
>TRBJ2-1|-|-|TRBV3-1
TGTGCCAGCAGCCAAGGCGCGGGGGCCAGGAATGAGCAGTTCTTC
CASSQGAGARNEQFF
>TRBJ2-3|TRBD2|many|TRBV7-2
TGTGCCAGCAGCACTCCCCCATTTGGACTAGCCCGGACAGATACGCAGTATTTT
CASSTPPFGLARTDTQYF
>TRBJ2-5|TRBD2|once|TRBV12-3/TRBV12-4
TGTGCCAGCAGTCCTCGGACTAGCGGGAAAGAGACCCAGTACTTC
CASSPRTSGKETQYF
>TRBJ1-2|-|many|TRBV6-1
TGTGCCAGCAGTTTACGGCGGGACAACTATGGCTACACCTTC
CASSLRRDNYGYTF
>TRBJ2-7|-|many|TRBV3-1
TGTGCCAGCAGCCAATATGCGGGGACTTCCTACGAGCAGTACTTC
CASSQYAGTSYEQYF
>TRBJ1-3|-|-|TRBV4-1
TGCGCCAGCAGCCGAACGGGGGCCGGAAACACCATATATTTT
CASSRTGAGNTIYF
>TRBJ1-3|-|-|TRBV4-1
TGCGCCAGCAGCCAAGTGTCTACGAGAGGGGCCACCATATATTTT
CASSQVSTRGATIYF
>TRBJ1-1|-|many|TRBV4-1
TGCGCCAGCAGCCAAGGAGAGGCAGCGATAACTGAAGCTTTCTTT
CASSQGEAAITEAFF
>TRBJ1-5|-|-|TRBV6-1
TGTGCCTGCAGCCACTGGGGGCCTACCTTTAGCAATCAGCCCCAGCATTTT
CACSHWGPTFSNQPQHF
>TRBJ2-3|-|many|TRBV10-3
TGTGCCATCAGTCAAACACCGGGCACAGATACGCAGTATTTT
CAISQTPGTDTQYF
>TRBJ2-7|TRBD2|many|TRBV5-1
TGCGCCAGTGGACTAGTTATCTACGAGCAGTACTTC
CASGLVIYEQYF
>TRBJ1-5|-|many|TRBV20-1
TGCAGTGTTGCGCAGGGGAGCAATCAGCCCCAGCATTTT
CSVAQGSNQPQHF
>TRBJ1-4|-|many|TRBV20-1
TGCAGTGCTCACTATAGGGGGGCGGATGAAAAACTGTTTTTT
CSAHYRGADEKLFF
>TRBJ1-4|-|-|TRBV5-1
TGCGCCAGCAGTTATACAGGAGGCGTTAATGAAAAACTGTTTTTT
CASSYTGGVNEKLFF
>TRBJ2-7|TRBD1|-|TRBV7-2
TGTGCCAGCAGCTCCACCCGGGACAGTCGATCCTACGAGCAGTACTTC
CASSSTRDSRSYEQYF
>TRBJ2-3|TRBD1|few|TRBV5-1
TGCGCCAGCAGCTCCCCGGGACAGAGCACAGATACGCAGTATTTT
CASSSPGQSTDTQYF
>TRBJ1-1|-|many|TRBV11-3
TGTGCCAGCAGCTTAGGACAGGCGAACACTGAAGCTTTCTTT
CASSLGQANTEAFF
>TRBJ2-7|TRBD1|few|TRBV19
TGTGCCAGTAGCAACGCTTTCGGGACAGGGGTAAACTACGAGCAGTACTTC
CASSNAFGTGVNYEQYF
>TRBJ2-1|TRBD1|many|TRBV11-2
TGTGCCAGCAGCGACGTCCCGGGACAGGGGGCGCGGGGCTCCTACAATGAGCAGTTCTTC
CASSDVPGQGARGSYNEQFF
>TRBJ2-1|TRBD1|many|TRBV2
TGTGCCAGCAAGGACAGGGTGAGTTCCAATGAGCAGTTCTTC
CASKDRVSSNEQFF
>TRBJ2-3|TRBD2|many|TRBV20-1
TGCAGTGCTACTAGCGGGAGTACAGATACGCAGTATTTT
CSATSGSTDTQYF
>TRBJ1-4|-|-|TRBV5-1
TGCGCCAGCAGCTTGGCCGAAGGGGGGGGCGAAAAACTGTTTTTT
CASSLAEGGGEKLFF
>TRBJ1-5|TRBD1|many|TRBV27
TGTGCCAGCAGTTTGCGACAGGGCGTGAACCAGCCCCAGCATTTT
CASSLRQGVNQPQHF
>TRBJ2-7|-|-|TRBV7-3
TGCGCCAGCAGCTTGGGGTTGGGGAGCTCCTACGAGCAGTACTTC
CASSLGLGSSYEQYF
>TRBJ2-1|TRBD2|many|TRBV11-3
TGTGCCAGCAGCATCAGCGGGGGAGCCTACAATGAGCAGTTCTTC
CASSISGGAYNEQFF
>TRBJ2-7|-|many|TRBV12-3/TRBV12-4
TGTGCCAGCAGTTCCGAGACAGGCAGCTCCTACGAGCAGTACTTC
CASSSETGSSYEQYF
>TRBJ2-7|TRBD2|many|TRBV7-2
TGTGCCAGCAACCCCTACGGACTAGCGGGGGGGGAGAGGCAGTACTTC
CASNPYGLAGGERQYF
>TRBJ2-1|-|many|TRBV3-1
TGTGCCAGCAGCCAAGTCAAGGTGGGGAGGGAGCAGTTCTTC
CASSQVKVGREQFF
>TRBJ2-5|-|many|TRBV28
TGTGCCAGCAGTTTAGACAGCCCCCGCGAGACCCAGTACTTC
CASSLDSPRETQYF
>TRBJ2-2|-|many|TRBV11-2
TGTGCCAGCAGCTTAGTAGGAGCGGACACCGGGGAGCTGTTTTTT
CASSLVGADTGELFF
>TRBJ2-1|TRBD2|few|TRBV20-1
TGCAGTGCTAGAGGGACTAGCGGGAGTGACGAGCAGTTCTTC
CSARGTSGSDEQFF
>TRBJ1-2|-|-|TRBV7-9
TGTGCCAGCAGCTTTATTGGGGAGAAGAACTATGGCTACACCTTC
CASSFIGEKNYGYTF
>TRBJ1-6|-|many|TRBV6-2/TRBV6-3
TGTGCCAGCAGTTACGGTGGCGTCGGGGGTGAGGGATCCCTCCACTTT
CASSYGGVGGEGSLHF
>TRBJ1-2|-|many|TRBV20-1
TGCAGTGCTAGAAAGGGGTCCTATGGCTACACCTTC
CSARKGSYGYTF
>TRBJ2-2|-|many|TRBV18
TGTGCCAGCTCAACACGGACAGTGAACACCGGGGAGCTGTTTTTT
CASSTRTVNTGELFF